The rows below give T cell receptor beta chains drawn from one sample of a study of cytomegalovirus exposure and HLA in healthy donors. Method: immunoSEQ multiplex PCR; TCRdb's copy keeps in-frame clones and lacks some. The sample has 200,000 to 250,000 clones, 70% to 90% seen once. Sequencing used PBMCs. These receptors all stem from a man younger than 40 in good health and CMV-seronegative. Both conserved end residues are part of each CDR3. Fields, in order: J gene, V gene, CDR3 protein.

J: TRBJ1-6; V: TRBV28; CDR3: CATNSRGKDLRSPLHF
J: TRBJ2-5; V: TRBV7-2; CDR3: CASSSRQIQETQYF
J: TRBJ2-3; V: TRBV28; CDR3: CASSLRLAGGTDTQYF
J: TRBJ2-7; V: TRBV10-3; CDR3: CATGTDTGYEQYF
J: TRBJ1-4; V: TRBV7-9; CDR3: CASSLEFSGEKLFF
J: TRBJ2-5; V: TRBV28; CDR3: CASTSEETQYF
J: TRBJ2-2; V: TRBV4-2; CDR3: CASSQVGRGDTGELFF
J: TRBJ1-2; V: TRBV28; CDR3: CASRSAGGRGGYTF
J: TRBJ1-6; V: TRBV5-6; CDR3: CASSTRDSYNSPLHF
J: TRBJ2-5; V: TRBV27; CDR3: CASSLSLTSLQETQYF
J: TRBJ1-5; V: TRBV5-1; CDR3: CASSSTGHSNQPQHF
J: TRBJ2-5; V: TRBV7-2; CDR3: CASSLRLAGTQETQYF
J: TRBJ1-3; V: TRBV7-9; CDR3: CASSSTEGQRNTIYF
J: TRBJ2-7; V: TRBV29-1; CDR3: CSVEVVQGERGF
J: TRBJ2-7; V: TRBV7-2; CDR3: CASSPLAGGSYEQYF
J: TRBJ2-7; V: TRBV5-1; CDR3: CASSLRQNSYEQYF
J: TRBJ2-5; V: TRBV6-1; CDR3: CASSEQGEETQYF
J: TRBJ2-3; V: TRBV2; CDR3: CASTVDNASTDTQYF
J: TRBJ2-1; V: TRBV6-6; CDR3: CASAGQTYNEQFF
J: TRBJ1-1; V: TRBV13; CDR3: CASSPSSSTEAFF
J: TRBJ1-1; V: TRBV5-1; CDR3: CASSPWTGESTEAFF
J: TRBJ2-3; V: TRBV5-1; CDR3: CASSLGLTDGLDTQYF
J: TRBJ2-1; V: TRBV6-4; CDR3: CASRSSGGSYNEQFF
J: TRBJ2-7; V: TRBV5-1; CDR3: CASSWGDSYEQYF
J: TRBJ2-3; V: TRBV10-3; CDR3: CAISDGQGTDTQYF
J: TRBJ2-3; V: TRBV9; CDR3: CASSVEGAGDTQYF
J: TRBJ2-7; V: TRBV7-9; CDR3: CASSTGEIYEQYF
J: TRBJ2-5; V: TRBV7-8; CDR3: CASSLQGGSSPAIETQYF
J: TRBJ2-7; V: TRBV9; CDR3: CASSPGGGDYEQYF
J: TRBJ2-7; V: TRBV2; CDR3: CASRARETYEQYF
J: TRBJ2-7; V: TRBV5-1; CDR3: CASSLDGTLSSYEQYF
J: TRBJ1-1; V: TRBV9; CDR3: CASSAGHMNTEAFF
J: TRBJ2-5; V: TRBV9; CDR3: CASSALDRGMEVTQYF
J: TRBJ1-1; V: TRBV5-1; CDR3: CASSTGKNTEAFF
J: TRBJ1-4; V: TRBV28; CDR3: CASSLLGAANEKLFF
J: TRBJ2-7; V: TRBV11-2; CDR3: CAGRDRVGEGCEQYF
J: TRBJ2-2; V: TRBV5-1; CDR3: CASSPPGRPNTGELFF
J: TRBJ2-1; V: TRBV10-2; CDR3: CASGHGNEQFF
J: TRBJ1-1; V: TRBV9; CDR3: CASSGGQTSLTEAFF
J: TRBJ2-3; V: TRBV10-3; CDR3: CAISHSGDTDTQYF
J: TRBJ1-2; V: TRBV7-3; CDR3: CASKAGTGDGYTF
J: TRBJ2-7; V: TRBV5-1; CDR3: CASSLVDRGHEQYF
J: TRBJ1-6; V: TRBV28; CDR3: CASSYPTLVSSPLHF
J: TRBJ1-1; V: TRBV5-1; CDR3: CASSTELNTEAFF
J: TRBJ2-3; V: TRBV2; CDR3: CASSGGPQYF
J: TRBJ2-7; V: TRBV13; CDR3: CASSSDRGSYEQYF
J: TRBJ1-6; V: TRBV7-9; CDR3: CASRSDVGSPLHF
J: TRBJ2-5; V: TRBV2; CDR3: CASSTETQYF